These 23 T cell receptor beta chains were sequenced from one sample in a study of memory CD4+ T cells and cytomegalovirus serostatus (dated by TCRdb to about 2019). A FACSAria II was used to sort memory CD4+ T cells, defined as single viable CD3+CD4+CD8-CD45RO+ cells. Receptor libraries were prepared by the immunoSEQ multiplex PCR assay. TCRdb re-hosts the immuneACCESS table, in-frame sequences only. Its copies lack some clones; in the studies checked, an unresolved V gene accounts for under half of them, and the cause for the rest is not known. The sample table contains 50,000 or so clones; only one count was recorded for over 75% of them. The ten largest account for about 0.6% of the sample. Sequencing was performed on memory CD4+ T cells from blood. These receptors were taken from an adult in good health and CMV-seronegative.

V gene TRBV11-1 combines with J gene TRBJ2-1; 7 bases agree with TRBD1. V dropped 6 bases and J dropped 6; count of bases not matched to a gene: 8. CDR1 SGHAT and CDR2 FQDESV come from the germline V gene (reference sequence). The CDR3 spans 14 residues. CDR3 DNA sequence: TGTGCCAGCAGATCGACAGGGTTAGGCAATGAGCAGTTCTTC. It is translated as CASRSTGLGNEQFF.

CDR3 amino acids: CASSLGGPPADTQYF. In nucleotides, the CDR3 is TGCGCCAGCAGCTTGGGTGGGCCGCCGGCGGATACGCAGTATTTT. This rearrangement joins TRBV5-1 to TRBJ2-3; D is undetermined. Germline CDR1 is SGHRS and CDR2 is YFSETQ. The CDR3 sequence is 15 residues long. The V and J ends lost 0 bases and 6 bases respectively, with 14 bases between them.

This sequence joins TRBV29-1 and TRBJ2-3; 11 positions match TRBD1. The V gene end was trimmed by 6 bases and the J gene end by 4 bases; junction bases not matched to a gene: 9. The CDR3 has 15 residues. Germline V gene data show CDR1 as SQVTM and CDR2 as ANQGSEA. The CDR3 spells CSVPGTGGPADTQYF. The CDR3 nucleotides are TGCAGCGTACCCGGGACAGGGGGTCCCGCAGATACGCAGTATTTT.

The gene calls are TRBV10-2 and TRBJ1-1; D possibly corresponds to TRBD1 (5 bases). Trimming took 10 bases from V and 8 from J, leaving 17 bases between them. The CDR3 runs to 12 residues. Germline CDR1 reads WSHSY; CDR2 reads SAAADI. CDR3 in amino acids: CAIQVDDREAFF. The CDR3 DNA is TGCGCCATTCAGGTGGATGACAGAGAAGCTTTCTTT.

This chain links TRBV6-5 with TRBJ2-1; 7 positions agree with TRBD1. The CDR3 contains 15 residues. V shed 0 bases and J 4 bases; nucleotides not matched to a gene: 3. The V gene's germline CDR1 is MNHEY and CDR2 SVGAGI. The CDR3 region has the DNA TGTGCCAGCAGTTACTCCGGGACAGCTTACAATGAGCAGTTCTTC. This translates into CASSYSGTAYNEQFF.

V and J are TRBV7-2 and TRBJ1-2; D unresolved. The CDR3 covers 15 residues. V lost 5 bases, J lost 0 bases, and 13 bases lay in between. Germline V gives CDR1 SGHTA, CDR2 FQGNSA. The CDR3 spells CASSPFRASNYGYTF. CDR3 nucleotide sequence: TGTGCCAGCAGCCCCTTTAGGGCCTCTAACTATGGCTACACCTTC.

The CDR3 DNA reads TGTGCCAGCAGCCCTACACACGGTATAGGAAACACCATATATTTT. Amino acids: CASSPTHGIGNTIYF. The rearrangement joins TRBV11-2 to TRBJ1-3; D gene ambiguous. The V gene's germline CDR1 is SGHAT and CDR2 FQNNGV. Trimming removed 5 bases from V and 4 bases from J, with 15 bases in between. The CDR3 has 15 amino acids. The variable domain in full, completed from reference TRBV11-2 and TRBJ1-3, reads EAGVAQSPRYKIIEKRQSVAFWCNPISGHATLYWYQQILGQGPKLLIQFQNNGVVDDSQLPKDRFSAERLKGVDSTLKIQPAKLEDSAVYLCASSPTHGIGNTIYFGEGSWLTVV.

This clone came up once. V usage is TRBV4-2 and J usage is TRBJ2-3, with D perhaps TRBD1 or TRBD2 (5 bases each). From germline, CDR1 is LGHNA and CDR2 YNFKEQ. V was clipped by 1 base and J by 0 bases, with 8 bases between them. This CDR3 region has 15 residues. CDR3 amino acids: CASSQGGSSTDTQYF. In DNA, the CDR3 is TGTGCCAGCAGCCAAGGGGGGAGTAGCACAGATACGCAGTATTTT.

The V call is TRBV5-1, the J call TRBJ2-1, with TRBD2 matching over 9 bases. The germline CDR1 and CDR2 sequences are SGHRS and YFSETQ. V was pared by 2 bases and J by 10 bases, with 1 base of the junction left unmatched. This CDR3 comprises 12 residues. The CDR3 DNA is TGCGCCAGCAGCTTAACTAGCGGGGAGCAGTTCTTC. Its protein is CASSLTSGEQFF.

In regard to this clone: One junction end disagrees with the germline gene, perhaps due to a read error. J is TRBJ2-5 and V is TRBV7-7; D is unresolved. Germline lookup yields CDR1 SSHAT and CDR2 FNYEAQ (reference sequence). This CDR3 region has 14 residues. The CDR3 region has the DNA TGTGCTAGCAGCCTTAGTGGGATTAGTGAGACCCAGTACTTC. Protein: CASSLSGISETQYF.

V gene TRBV5-1 combines with J gene TRBJ2-7, with TRBD2 matching over 11 bases. The CDR3 totals 15 residues. Germline CDR1 is SGHRS and CDR2 is YFSETQ. V was clipped by 5 bases and J by 4 bases; unmatched bases: 8. CDR3 sequence: CASSGLLAGDYEQYF. The CDR3 DNA is TGCGCCAGCAGTGGACTACTAGCGGGGGATTACGAGCAGTACTTC.

This CDR3 is CASSPGGDGEQYF. CDR3 DNA sequence: TGTGCCAGTAGTCCGGGAGGGGATGGCGAGCAGTACTTC. The chain recombines TRBV19 with TRBJ2-7; 8 bases align to TRBD2. The CDR3 is 13 residues long. V shed 5 bases and J 6 bases; nucleotides not matched to a gene: 6. CDR1 is LNHDA and CDR2 is SQIVND in the germline V gene (reference sequence).

As DNA, the CDR3 is TGTGCCAGCAGCTTGGGTCAGGGGCGCGGCGGAAACACCATATATTTT. It codes for CASSLGQGRGGNTIYF. The chain links TRBV5-8 to TRBJ1-3; D is possibly TRBD1 (6 bases). V was shortened by 0 bases and J by 4 bases, with 14 bases between the two germline ends. This CDR3 contains 16 residues. Germline CDR1 and CDR2: SGHTS and YDEGEE.

The chain recombines TRBV20-1 with TRBJ1-2; D ambiguous. Trimming left V 7 bases short and J 8 bases short, with 8 bases between. Germline CDR1 is DFQATT and CDR2 is SNEGSKA (reference sequence). The CDR3 runs 9 residues. This chain's CDR3 is CSGSEGYTF. CDR3 nucleotide sequence: TGCAGTGGGTCGGAGGGCTACACCTTC.

The V and J genes are TRBV7-6 and TRBJ1-4, with 7 bases matching TRBD1. From germline, CDR1 is SGHVS and CDR2 FNYEAQ. CDR3 size: 15 residues. After removal of 5 bases from V and 5 bases from J, the junction contained 8 bases not matched to a gene. CDR3 coding DNA: TGTGCCAGCAGCGGAATAACAGGGGCGAATGAAAAACTGTTTTTT. Encoded protein: CASSGITGANEKLFF.

This clone was detected only once. This chain uses TRBV5-1 with TRBJ2-2; 9 positions agree with TRBD1. The CDR3 consists of 14 residues. The germline V gene has CDR1 SGHRS and CDR2 YFSETQ. J lost 6 bases, V lost 0 bases, and 0 bases had no gene match. The CDR3 DNA reads TGCGCCAGCAGCTTGGACAGGGGGCCCGGGGAGCTGTTTTTT. This gives the protein CASSLDRGPGELFF.

The rearrangement links TRBV2 to TRBJ2-5; a possible D gene is TRBD2 (7 bases). Germline V gene sequence: CDR1 SNHLY, CDR2 FYNNEI. V lost 1 base, J lost 4 bases, and 19 bases lay in between. This CDR3 has 17 residues. CDR3 DNA sequence: TGTGCCAGCAGTGAAGTTACGGGGGGCTACCGGGGAGAGACCCAGTACTTC. This encodes CASSEVTGGYRGETQYF.

The genes are TRBV7-2 and TRBJ1-2; 7 positions match TRBD1. The junction had 10 bases not matched to a gene; V was cut back by 5 bases and J by 4 bases. Germline V CDR1 and CDR2: SGHTA, FQGNSA. This CDR3 is 15 amino acids long. The CDR3: CASSRNRQGFYGYTF. CDR3 sequence (DNA): TGTGCCAGCAGCCGAAATAGACAGGGTTTCTATGGCTACACCTTC.

This clone was seen a single time. The chain combines TRBV19 with TRBJ1-5; tentatively, D is TRBD1 (6 bases). V shed 5 bases and J shed 0 bases, with 11 bases lying between them. The CDR3 is 15 residues long. The germline CDR1 and CDR2 sequences are LNHDA and SQIVND (reference sequence). The CDR3 is CASSSRGNSNQPQHF. DNA of the CDR3: TGTGCCAGTAGTTCCAGGGGTAATAGCAATCAGCCCCAGCATTTT. Supplemented by reference TRBV19 and TRBJ1-5, the full variable domain reads DGGITQSPKYLFRKEGQNVTLSCEQNLNHDAMYWYRQDPGQGLRLIYYSQIVNDFQKGDIAEGYSVSREKKESFPLTVTSAQKNPTAFYLCASSSRGNSNQPQHFGDGTRLSIL.

This sequence joins TRBV15 and TRBJ1-5; D not certain. The V end lost 0 bases, the J end lost 9 bases, and 9 bases lay between the germline ends. Germline values: CDR1 LNHNV, CDR2 YYDKDF (reference sequence). This CDR3 spans 13 amino acids. Here the CDR3 reads CATSRDPFSPQHF. The CDR3 DNA follows: TGTGCCACCAGCAGAGATCCATTCTCGCCCCAGCATTTT.

The V gene is TRBV5-4, the J gene TRBJ2-2; 7 bases align to TRBD2. The CDR3 contains 14 residues. After removal of 4 bases from V and 6 bases from J, the junction contained 6 bases not matched to a gene. The V gene's germline CDR1 is SGHNT and CDR2 YYREEE (reference sequence). CDR3 region: CASSGSTSPGELFF. The CDR3 bases are TGTGCCAGCAGCGGCTCGACTAGCCCCGGGGAGCTGTTTTTT.

This clone was seen just once. This rearrangement joins TRBV18 to TRBJ2-4; a weak D match, TRBD1 (6 bases). CDR3 length: 15 amino acids. Germline V gives CDR1 KGHSH, CDR2 LQKENI. Trimming took 3 bases from V and 1 from J, leaving 10 bases between them. The CDR3 region is CASSPLTGAKNIQYF. CDR3 in DNA: TGTGCCAGCTCACCTTTAACAGGGGCCAAAAACATTCAGTACTTC.

The chain recombines TRBV7-9 with TRBJ2-5; D unclear. CDR1 and CDR2 (germline): SEHNR, FQNEAQ (reference sequence). This CDR3 contains 12 residues. V lost 2 bases and J 4 bases, leaving 5 bases between the germline ends. The CDR3 spells CASSLNVETQYF. For the CDR3, the DNA is TGTGCCAGCAGCTTAAATGTAGAGACCCAGTACTTC.